This entry lists 15 T cell receptor beta chains sequenced from one sample in a study of T cells in pancreatic ductal adenocarcinoma. Selected pancreatic ductal adenocarcinoma patients had undergone surgery without neoadjuvant therapy. The repertoire was sequenced with immunoSEQ multiplex PCR; TCRdb's copy has only in-frame clones and lacks some. The sample holds approximately 97,000 clones, 90% to 95% seen once. The sample consisted of PBMCs. Receptors were obtained from a human donor with pancreatic ductal adenocarcinoma.

As to this clone: Other DNA sequences of this sample code for an identical CDR3. The chain has TRBV18 and TRBJ2-3; D remains unclear. Germline assignment: CDR1 KGHSH and CDR2 LQKENI. CDR3 length: 13 residues. Trimming took 4 bases from V and 0 from J, leaving 5 bases between them. DNA of the CDR3: TGTGCCAGCTCACTTACTAGCACAGATACGCAGTATTTT. This gives the protein CASSLTSTDTQYF.

This chain connects TRBV6-1 to TRBJ2-6; D ambiguous. Germline V gene lookup returns CDR1 MNHNS and CDR2 SASEGT. The germline V and J ends were trimmed by 3 bases and 0 bases, with 3 bases remaining between them. The CDR3 sequence is 14 residues long. The CDR3 nucleotides are TGTGCCAGCAGTGAGAGCTCTGGGGCCAACGTCCTGACTTTC. Translated, it gives CASSESSGANVLTF.

V usage is TRBV15 and J usage is TRBJ1-4, with a possible D match to TRBD1 (6 bases). The germline CDR1 and CDR2 sequences are LNHNV and YYDKDF (reference sequence). CDR3 length equals 15 residues. Trimming cost V 1 base and J 5 bases, with 11 bases left between them. This chain's CDR3 is CATSRADRGNEKLFF. CDR3 bases: TGTGCCACCAGCAGAGCGGACAGAGGGAATGAAAAACTGTTTTTT.

The rearrangement links TRBV11-2 to TRBJ1-2, with a weak D call TRBD1 (5 bases). Germline loops: CDR1 SGHAT, CDR2 FQNNGV. Trimming shortened V by 3 bases and J by 8 bases, and 16 bases separated the two germline ends. CDR3 length: 14 amino acids. The CDR3 DNA is TGTGCCAGCAGCTTTCAAATAGGAGGGGAGGGCTACACCTTC. Protein: CASSFQIGGEGYTF.

This clone appeared a single time. The V and J genes are TRBV2 and TRBJ2-5, with D possibly matching TRBD2 (6 bases). The V gene's germline CDR1 is SNHLY and CDR2 FYNNEI. This CDR3 is built from 13 residues. The V end was cut by 7 bases, the J end by 5 bases, with 14 bases between. As DNA, the CDR3 is TGTGCCAGCAACATTGGGGGGAGTGAGACCCAGTACTTC. The encoded protein is CASNIGGSETQYF.

The V and J genes are TRBV2 and TRBJ1-5; no reliable D call. Germline CDR1 reads SNHLY; CDR2 reads FYNNEI. CDR3 length equals 15 residues. V was trimmed by 1 base and J by 7 bases, leaving 14 bases between them. The CDR3 nucleotides are TGTGCCAGCAGTGAAGGCAGCCTCAGGTCCCAGCCCCAGCATTTT. The encoded protein is CASSEGSLRSQPQHF.

This clone occurred once. V usage is TRBV4-2 and J usage is TRBJ2-1, with D perhaps TRBD2 (5 bases). V was shortened by 0 bases and J by 5 bases, with 23 bases between the two germline ends. The CDR3 consists of 19 residues. The germline V gene encodes CDR1 LGHNA and CDR2 YNFKEQ. The CDR3 DNA sequence: TGTGCCAGCAGCCAAGAATGGGCTAGCCACCGAATCTTAGACAATGAGCAGTTCTTC. Translation: CASSQEWASHRILDNEQFF.

CDR3 amino acids: CASSLGTWGLQETQYF. CDR3 nucleotide sequence: TGTGCCAGCAGCTTGGGTACCTGGGGGCTCCAAGAGACCCAGTACTTC. V usage is TRBV5-6 and J usage is TRBJ2-5; D is possibly TRBD1 (6 bases). The CDR3 is made up of 16 amino acids. Per germline, CDR1 SGHDT and CDR2 YYEEEE. The V gene lost 0 bases and the J gene lost 1 base, with 13 bases spanning the gap.

This sequence joins TRBV4-1 and TRBJ2-7; the match to TRBD2 covers 12 bases. The CDR3 spans 15 residues. Per germline, CDR1 MGHRA and CDR2 YSYEKL. J gave up 4 bases and V 2 bases, and 3 bases lay outside the gene matches. CDR3 DNA sequence: TGCGCCAGCAGCCAACCGGGACTAGCGGGTTACGAGCAGTACTTC. Protein product: CASSQPGLAGYEQYF.

This clone appeared a single time. The chain carries TRBV2 and TRBJ1-5; tentative D call: TRBD1 (5 bases). In germline, CDR1 is SNHLY, CDR2 FYNNEI. The CDR3 is 14 amino acids. V lost 4 bases, J lost 7 bases, and 14 bases lay in between. This chain's CDR3 is CASSGLRGGQPQHF. The CDR3 region has the DNA TGTGCCAGCAGTGGGCTGAGGGGAGGCCAGCCCCAGCATTTT.

This sequence joins TRBV10-3 and TRBJ2-7; D not resolved. V lost 2 bases and J lost 7, with 9 bases in between. The CDR3 totals 12 residues. Germline values: CDR1 ENHRY, CDR2 SYGVKD. The CDR3 nucleotides read TGTGCCATCAGTGAGACTCGTCGGGAGCAGTACTTC. Amino acids: CAISETRREQYF.

The chain links TRBV6-4 to TRBJ2-3, with 14 bases lining up with TRBD2. V lost 0 bases and J lost 9; bases outside the gene matches: 5. CDR3 length: 16 residues. From germline, CDR1 is MRHNA and CDR2 SNTAGT. This chain's CDR3 is CASSDSGTSGSGTQYF. CDR3 sequence (DNA): TGTGCCAGCAGTGACTCCGGGACTAGCGGGAGCGGGACGCAGTATTTT.

This clone occurred once. The CDR3 loop reads CASGGSPAVSTDTQYF. The CDR3 DNA reads as TGTGCCAGTGGCGGGAGTCCGGCAGTAAGCACAGATACGCAGTATTTT. This chain connects TRBV19 to TRBJ2-3; 7 bases are shared with TRBD2. Germline CDR1 LNHDA, CDR2 SQIVND (reference sequence). The CDR3 has 16 amino acids. V lost 8 bases, J lost 0 bases, and 11 bases stayed unmatched.

As to this clone: One junction end does not reproduce the germline sequence, and a read error may be involved. The chain recombines TRBV7-8 with TRBJ2-5; D unclear. The germline gives CDR1 SGHVS, CDR2 FQNEAQ. The CDR3 runs to 13 residues. In DNA, the CDR3 is TGTGCCAGCAGCCCCTCCCACCAGGAGACCCAGTACTTC. Its translation is CASSPSHQETQYF.

V is TRBV13 and J is TRBJ2-7; 8 bases are shared with TRBD2. J was trimmed by 7 bases and V by 6 bases; bases with no gene match: 14. From germline, CDR1 is PRHDT and CDR2 FYEKMQ (reference sequence). This CDR3 region has 15 residues. This CDR3 is CASRTRREGGLEQYF. The CDR3 DNA reads TGTGCCAGCAGAACCCGACGGGAGGGAGGATTAGAGCAGTACTTC.